The sequence of this T cell receptor beta chain was determined in a study of early T cells in non-severe SARS-CoV-2 infection. Study-level information: RNA in bulk from unsorted whole blood was sequenced, and chains were unpaired.

From the 5' RACE reads, TCRdb called clonotypes with MiXCR, one entry per CDR3 protein. Among more than 25,000 distinct CDR3 sequences listed, around 5.4% were seen once. Note on this clonotype: This could be a read error, since a much larger clone is one nucleotide away.

Trimming shortened V by 5 bases and J by 0 bases, and 17 bases separated the two germline ends. The CDR3 consists of 17 residues. Germline V gene data show CDR1 as SGHAT and CDR2 as FQNNGV. V and J are TRBV11-2 and TRBJ2-1; D might be TRBD2 (6 bases). The sequence was collected from an adult who was a healthcare worker with PCR-confirmed SARS-CoV-2 infection or an uninfected control (not recorded which). The sample was whole blood. The CDR3 here is CASSDRDSSSSYNEQFF. CDR3 sequence (DNA): TGTGCCAGCAGCGACCGGGACTCGTCAAGCTCCTACAATGAGCAGTTCTTC.